Listed below are T cell receptor beta chains from one sample, sequenced in a study of Graves' ophthalmopathy and Graves' hyperthyroidism. A single record per CDR3 protein comes from TCRdb applying MiXCR to the multiplex PCR reads. The profile shows a few hundred thousand distinct CDR3 sequences, roughly 40% of them singletons. Input material: peripheral blood or thyroid tissue (not recorded which). Receptors originate from an adult man with Graves' hyperthyroidism. The CDR3 runs from the conserved cysteine through the conserved F or W. A D gene is named only where the DNA matches it firmly. The size field is filled for only some rows; it gives once, few, many or a size class.

J gene | D gene | clone size | V gene | CDR3 protein | CDR3 DNA
TRBJ1-2 | NA | NA | TRBV29-1 | CSVTPLGDTEGYTF | TGCAGCGTGACGCCCCTCGGGGACACTGAAGGCTACACCTTC
TRBJ2-2 | NA | many | TRBV7-9 | CASSLGQAGTGELFF | TGTGCCAGCAGCTTAGGGCAGGCGGGGACCGGGGAGCTGTTTTTT
TRBJ1-2 | TRBD1 | NA | TRBV29-1 | CSVTGGTGPNYGYTF | TGCAGCGTGACGGGTGGGACAGGACCTAACTATGGCTACACCTTC
TRBJ2-5 | NA | few | TRBV4-1 | CASSQDADGVQETQYF | TGCGCCAGCAGCCAAGACGCAGACGGTGTGCAAGAGACCCAGTACTTC
TRBJ1-1 | NA | many | TRBV5-1 | CASSLASLNTEAFF | TGTGCCAGCAGCTTAGCCAGTCTTAACACTGAAGCTTTCTTT
TRBJ1-2 | NA | NA | TRBV11-2 | CASSLIPVGEIANYGYTF | TGTGCCAGCAGCTTAATCCCCGTGGGGGAGATAGCTAACTATGGCTACACCTTC
TRBJ2-7 | NA | NA | TRBV7-9 | CASSSLPGRGEQYF | TGTGCCAGCAGCTCCCTGCCGGGAAGGGGCGAGCAGTACTTC
TRBJ2-5 | TRBD2 | many | TRBV7-2 | CASSFGLAGVQETQYF | TGTGCCAGCAGTTTCGGACTAGCGGGAGTCCAAGAGACCCAGTACTTC
TRBJ1-3 | NA | few | TRBV4-2 | CASSQTTVSGNTIYF | TGTGCCAGCAGCCAGACGACAGTCTCTGGAAACACCATATATTTT
TRBJ2-1 | TRBD2 | NA | TRBV7-3 | CASSLTSGRGEQFF | TGTGCCAGCAGCTTAACTAGCGGGAGGGGTGAGCAGTTCTTC
TRBJ2-2 | TRBD2 | few | TRBV7-9 | CASEGTSENTGELFF | TGTGCCAGCGAGGGGACTAGCGAGAACACCGGGGAGCTGTTTTTT
TRBJ2-2 | NA | NA | TRBV7-2 | CASSLAGTPTGELLF | TGTGCCAGCAGCTTAGCGGGGACACCGACCGGGGAGCTGCTTTTT
TRBJ1-2 | TRBD1 | many | TRBV25-1 | CASSVGTGDGYTF | TGTGCCAGCAGTGTGGGGACAGGCGACGGCTACACCTTC
TRBJ1-5 | TRBD1 | NA | TRBV6-5 | CASSPGTGIMWPQHF | TGTGCCAGCAGCCCCGGGACAGGGATTATGTGGCCCCAGCATTTT